Presented here are 21 T cell receptor beta chains from one specimen sequenced in a study of blood T cell repertoires in COVID-19. Measured with immunoSEQ multiplex PCR; TCRdb has only the in-frame clones, and not every one. The sample carries 54,000 or so clones, 82% recorded once. The sequenced sample was peripheral blood. These receptors were obtained from a man at least 80 years old with COVID-19, enrolled during active disease.

This clone was observed once. The V call is TRBV28, the J call TRBJ1-2; TRBD1 might be the D (5 bases). Trimming cost V 6 bases and J 7 bases, with 18 bases left between them. The CDR3 has 14 amino acids. CDR1 and CDR2 from the germline V gene are MDHEN and SYDVKM. The CDR3 protein is CASRPDRHLGGYTF. CDR3 in DNA: TGTGCCAGCAGACCTGACAGACACCTCGGTGGCTACACCTTC.

The J gene is TRBJ2-1, the V gene TRBV10-3; 15 nucleotides match TRBD2. CDR1 is ENHRY, CDR2 SYGVKD, per germline. V lost 2 bases, J lost 6 bases, and 2 bases stayed unmatched. The length of the CDR3 is 16 residues. CDR3 DNA sequence: TGTGCCATCAGTGAGGGGACTAGCGGGAGGTTCAATGAGCAGTTCTTC. Its translation is CAISEGTSGRFNEQFF.

V is TRBV28 and J is TRBJ2-2; 9 nucleotides match TRBD1. There are 15 residues in the CDR3. V trimming: 5 bases; J trimming: 3 bases; junction bases outside the gene matches: 4. Germline V gene lookup returns CDR1 MDHEN and CDR2 SYDVKM. CDR3 sequence reads: CASSPGTGYTGELFF. CDR3 nucleotides: TGTGCCAGCAGTCCCGGGACAGGGTACACCGGGGAGCTGTTTTTT.

The chain links TRBV2 to TRBJ1-1; D unclear. This CDR3 spans 13 amino acids. Trimming stripped 5 bases from V and 4 bases from J, with 11 bases between. Germline V CDR1 and CDR2: SNHLY, FYNNEI. The CDR3, as DNA: TGTGCCAGCAGTAATGGAGGAGGCACTGAAGCTTTCTTT. Its translation is CASSNGGGTEAFF.

This chain connects TRBV4-3 to TRBJ2-5; no clear D. This CDR3 has 13 residues. In germline, CDR1 is LGHNA, CDR2 YSLEER. Deletions cut 0 bases from V and 5 bases from J, with 7 bases between. The CDR3 is CASSQDQSETQYF. CDR3 nucleotides: TGCGCCAGCAGCCAAGATCAGTCGGAGACCCAGTACTTC.

This chain joins TRBV7-2 and TRBJ2-4; 9 nucleotides line up with TRBD1. The CDR3 runs to 16 residues. V lost 2 bases and J lost 4; bases outside the gene matches: 6. Germline V gene sequence: CDR1 SGHTA, CDR2 FQGNSA. The CDR3 region is CASSLSTGQGKNIQYF. The CDR3 DNA is TGTGCCAGCAGCTTAAGTACGGGACAGGGAAAAAACATTCAGTACTTC.

The chain has TRBV3-1 (or the pseudogene TRBV3-2) and TRBJ1-1; 11 bases line up with TRBD1. This CDR3 region has 15 residues. The trim removed 2 bases at V and 4 bases at J, leaving 3 bases unmatched. CDR1 and CDR2 (germline): LGHDT, YNNKEL (reference sequence). The CDR3 DNA is TGTGCCAGCAGCCAACCGGGACAGGGGGGCACTGAAGCTTTCTTT. This gives the protein CASSQPGQGGTEAFF.

The chain is built from TRBV6-5 and TRBJ2-1; no clear D gene. Trimming left V 6 bases short and J 7 bases short, with 7 bases between. The germline V gene encodes CDR1 MNHEY and CDR2 SVGAGI. This CDR3 comprises 11 residues. The CDR3, as DNA: TGTGCCAGCAGACGAGAGAATGAGCAGTTCTTC. This gives the protein CASRRENEQFF.

This sequence joins TRBV15 and TRBJ1-4, with 10 bases matching TRBD1. CDR1 and CDR2 (germline): LNHNV, YYDKDF (reference sequence). The length of the CDR3 is 14 residues. V lost 6 bases and J lost 6; bases outside the gene matches: 4. This CDR3 reads CATSYGQGDEKLFF. The CDR3 DNA follows: TGTGCCACCAGTTACGGACAGGGGGATGAAAAACTGTTTTTT. Drawing the rest from reference TRBV15 and TRBJ1-4, the complete variable domain is DAMVIQNPRYQVTQFGKPVTLSCSQTLNHNVMYWYQQKSSQAPKLLFHYYDKDFNNEADTPDNFQSRRPNTSFCFLDIRSPGLGDTAMYLCATSYGQGDEKLFFGSGTQLSVL.

This clone was seen only once. This chain uses TRBV2 with TRBJ2-1; D possibly corresponds to TRBD2 (6 bases). The CDR3 consists of 13 residues. V dropped 7 bases and J dropped 9 bases, with 16 bases sitting between them. Germline-derived CDR1 and CDR2 are SNHLY and FYNNEI. The CDR3 here is CASKGTLLSEQFF. CDR3 DNA sequence: TGTGCCAGCAAAGGGACTCTTTTGAGTGAGCAGTTCTTC.

V is TRBV19 and J is TRBJ1-2, with 8 bases that match TRBD1. The J segment lost 7 bases and the V segment lost 5 bases, leaving 9 bases of the junction unmatched. CDR1 and CDR2 (germline): LNHDA, SQIVND (reference sequence). The CDR3 length is 14 residues. The CDR3 DNA reads TGTGCCAGTAGTGGGGACAGGATCACGAGTGGCTACACCTTC. This encodes CASSGDRITSGYTF.

CDR3 sequence (DNA): TGCGCCAGCAGCCTCGTAGAGGTTCGCGCGAACACCGGGGAGCTGTTTTTT. This translates into CASSLVEVRANTGELFF. This rearrangement joins TRBV4-1 to TRBJ2-2; D call uncertain. Germline lookup yields CDR1 MGHRA and CDR2 YSYEKL. The CDR3 contains 17 residues. With 4 bases removed from V and 0 bases from J, the gap between germline ends came to 15 bases.

The rearrangement uses TRBV29-1 and TRBJ2-7; the D gene is possibly TRBD1 (5 bases). Trimming pared 7 bases from V and 6 bases from J, leaving 13 bases between. Germline loops: CDR1 SQVTM, CDR2 ANQGSEA. This CDR3 contains 11 residues. This CDR3 is CSAGALGEQYF. As DNA, the CDR3 is TGCAGCGCTGGGGCTTTGGGCGAGCAGTACTTC.

This chain uses TRBV24-1 with TRBJ1-4; TRBD1 agrees at 7 bases. The junction had 5 bases not matched to a gene; V was cut back by 4 bases and J by 4 bases. Germline assignment: CDR1 KGHDR and CDR2 SFDVKD. The CDR3 loop spans 15 amino acids. The CDR3 spells CATSDRDSLNEKLFF. CDR3 DNA sequence: TGTGCCACCAGTGACAGGGACAGCCTTAATGAAAAACTGTTTTTT.

V and J are TRBV3-1 (or the pseudogene TRBV3-2) and TRBJ1-1; the D gene is possibly TRBD1 (5 bases). The CDR3 sequence is 14 residues long. Germline CDR1 is LGHDT and CDR2 is YNNKEL (reference sequence). Trimming pared 3 bases from V and 5 bases from J, leaving 13 bases between. The CDR3 region is CASSHGGVGTEAFF. DNA of the CDR3: TGTGCCAGCAGCCATGGAGGGGTGGGTACTGAAGCTTTCTTT.

The chain combines TRBV20-1 with TRBJ1-1, with a possible D match to TRBD1 (5 bases). The CDR3 contains 13 residues. Germline assignment: CDR1 DFQATT and CDR2 SNEGSKA (reference sequence). V lost 3 bases, J lost 4 bases, and 12 bases lay in between. CDR3 region: CSASRGVSTEAFF. The CDR3, as DNA: TGCAGTGCTAGTCGGGGGGTCAGCACTGAAGCTTTCTTT.

CDR3 residues: CASSTSRTSGLSSYNEQFF. For the CDR3, the DNA is TGTGCCAGCAGCACAAGCAGGACTAGCGGATTGAGCTCCTACAATGAGCAGTTCTTC. The genes are TRBV7-9 and TRBJ2-1; 10 bases are shared with TRBD2. The CDR3 is made up of 19 amino acids. CDR1 and CDR2 (germline): SEHNR, FQNEAQ (reference sequence). V lost 5 bases, J lost 0 bases, and 13 bases stayed unmatched.

The rearrangement links TRBV28 to TRBJ1-3, with 9 bases that match TRBD1. The CDR3 extends over 15 amino acids. Germline V gene data show CDR1 as MDHEN and CDR2 as SYDVKM. The J segment lost 4 bases and the V segment lost 4 bases, leaving 5 bases of the junction unmatched. The CDR3 here is CASSSSDRGGNTIYF. As DNA, the CDR3 is TGTGCCAGCAGTTCTAGCGACAGGGGGGGAAACACCATATATTTT.

The chain joins TRBV2 to TRBJ2-1; 9 nucleotides match TRBD1. V trimming: 10 bases; J trimming: 3 bases; junction bases outside the gene matches: 4. Per the germline V gene, CDR1 is SNHLY and CDR2 is FYNNEI. The CDR3 spans 13 residues. CDR3 in amino acids: CATQGADYNEQFF. The CDR3 nucleotides read TGTGCCACACAGGGGGCAGACTACAATGAGCAGTTCTTC.

This chain connects TRBV10-3 to TRBJ2-3; 10 positions match TRBD2. The V gene's germline CDR1 is ENHRY and CDR2 SYGVKD. This CDR3 region has 15 residues. V gave up 11 bases and J gave up 0 bases; unmatched junction bases: 8. In DNA, the CDR3 is TGTGCCTCGGGGCTAGCGGGAGCTAGCACAGATACGCAGTATTTT. Its translation is CASGLAGASTDTQYF.

This chain joins TRBV7-9 and TRBJ2-3; 7 bases match TRBD2. Losses at the gene ends were 5 bases for V and 3 bases for J; bases not matched to a gene: 8. CDR3 size: 15 residues. Looked up from germline, CDR1 is SEHNR and CDR2 is FQNEAQ (reference sequence). The CDR3 protein is CASSPASGATDTQYF. In DNA form, the CDR3 reads TGTGCCAGCAGCCCCGCTAGCGGAGCTACAGATACGCAGTATTTT.